Presented here are 13 T cell receptor beta chains from one specimen sequenced in a study of Graves' ophthalmopathy and Graves' hyperthyroidism. Scientists amplified the TCR beta CDR3 regions from RNA transcripts. The first round was an RT-PCR with HTBI primers, and the second round was a multiplex PCR. TCRdb reprocessed the multiplex PCR reads with MiXCR, giving one entry per CDR3 protein. The repertoire includes more than 1,000,000 distinct CDR3 sequences, about two fifths of them detected once, and over 8.5% sits in the top ten. Input material: peripheral blood or thyroid tissue (not recorded which). The source of these receptors is an adult man with Graves' hyperthyroidism.

The chain combines TRBV7-9 with TRBJ2-7, with D tentatively TRBD1 or TRBD2 (5 bases each). Trimming took 1 base from V and 5 from J, leaving 18 bases between them. The CDR3 contains 16 residues. Germline values: CDR1 SEHNR, CDR2 FQNEAQ (reference sequence). The CDR3 here is CASSLDLRGDYHEQYF. The CDR3, as DNA: TGTGCCAGCAGCTTAGATCTAAGGGGCGACTACCACGAGCAGTACTTC.

CDR3 sequence (DNA): TGTGCCAGCAGCTTAGCCTCCGGGCAGGGGGAAGAGACCCAGCATTTT. As protein: CASSLASGQGEETQHF. The chain joins TRBV7-2 to TRBJ1-5; 7 bases fit TRBD1. The ends lost 0 bases at V and 11 bases at J; junction bases unmatched: 13. From germline, CDR1 is SGHTA and CDR2 FQGNSA. The CDR3 sequence is 16 residues long.

Worth noting for this clonotype: One junction end does not reproduce the germline sequence, and a read error may be involved. This chain links TRBV6-9 with TRBJ1-4; 8 bases align to TRBD1. Germline V gene lookup returns CDR1 MNHGY and CDR2 SVAAGI. The CDR3 contains 15 residues. The CDR3 spells CAISESRQGNEKLFF. The CDR3 nucleotides read TGTGCCATCAGTGAGTCGAGACAGGGGAATGAAAAACTGTTTTTT.

V gene TRBV10-3 combines with J gene TRBJ2-2; D is perhaps TRBD1 (5 bases). The CDR3 runs 16 residues. V dropped 10 bases and J dropped 1 base, with 19 bases sitting between them. Germline assignment: CDR1 ENHRY and CDR2 SYGVKD. The chain's CDR3 is CASLTRQNWNTGELFF. CDR3 bases: TGTGCCAGCCTTACCCGACAGAATTGGAACACCGGGGAGCTGTTTTTT.

V usage is TRBV12-3 or TRBV12-4 and J usage is TRBJ2-7, with D unresolved. This CDR3 is 17 amino acids long. The V end lost 4 bases, the J end lost 3 bases, and 22 bases lay between the germline ends. The CDR3 sequence is CASSSVWSPLEVYEQYF. The CDR3 DNA sequence: TGTGCCAGCAGTTCCGTCTGGTCTCCCTTAGAAGTCTACGAGCAGTACTTC.

The J gene is TRBJ1-6, the V gene TRBV25-1; possibly TRBD1 for D (5 bases). In germline, CDR1 is MGHDK, CDR2 SYGVNS. Trimming shortened V by 1 base and J by 10 bases, and 11 bases separated the two germline ends. This CDR3 is built from 14 residues. The CDR3 reads CASSEWDENSPLHF. Here the CDR3 DNA reads TGTGCCAGCAGTGAATGGGACGAAAACTCACCCCTCCACTTT.

This clonotype was observed at least ten times. CDR3 coding DNA: TGTGCCACCAGTGATTTGGGCAGGGGTGGTAGAGAGACCCAGTACTTC. Translation: CATSDLGRGGRETQYF. V and J are TRBV24-1 and TRBJ2-5, with a weak D call TRBD1 (6 bases). V was cut by 0 bases and J by 4 bases, with 14 bases left in between. The CDR3 extends over 16 amino acids. CDR1 and CDR2 (germline): KGHDR, SFDVKD.

The gene calls are TRBV7-9 and TRBJ2-7; 8 bases fit TRBD1. Trimming removed 5 bases from V and 4 bases from J; junction bases left unmatched: 13. From germline, CDR1 is SEHNR and CDR2 FQNEAQ (reference sequence). The CDR3 extends over 16 amino acids. The CDR3, as DNA: TGTGCCAGCAGCCCCAAAAGCAGGGGGCTGGGGTACGAGCAGTACTTC. Translating gives CASSPKSRGLGYEQYF.

The sample holds a few counts of this clonotype. The chain joins TRBV7-8 to TRBJ2-2; D assignment may be TRBD1 or TRBD2 (6 bases each). Trimming took 0 bases from V and 3 from J, leaving 14 bases between them. CDR3 length: 17 amino acids. From germline, CDR1 is SGHVS and CDR2 FQNEAQ. The CDR3 bases are TGTGCCAGCAGCTTAGCGATCTGGGGGGCGGACACCGGGGAGCTGTTTTTT. The encoded protein is CASSLAIWGADTGELFF.

This clonotype was observed at least ten times. The J gene is TRBJ2-2, the V gene TRBV10-3; 7 positions agree with TRBD1. Germline V gene sequence: CDR1 ENHRY, CDR2 SYGVKD. CDR3 length: 14 amino acids. V lost 11 bases and J lost 4; bases outside the gene matches: 10. The CDR3 spells CALSTGSGTGELFF. CDR3 DNA: TGTGCCCTATCGACAGGGTCTGGCACCGGGGAGCTGTTTTTT.

This chain links TRBV10-3 with TRBJ2-2; no clear D. Germline CDR1 reads ENHRY; CDR2 reads SYGVKD. V was cut by 10 bases and J by 3 bases, with 9 bases left in between. The CDR3 extends over 12 amino acids. In nucleotides, the CDR3 is TGTGCCACCGGAAGGGACACCGGGGAGCTGTTTTTT. Amino acids: CATGRDTGELFF.

Details on this clonotype: Being one base from a much bigger clone, this may be a read error. The V gene is TRBV5-1, the J gene TRBJ2-2; D remains unclear. Germline CDR1 reads SGHRS; CDR2 reads YFSETQ. The CDR3 loop spans 15 amino acids. V gave up 0 bases and J gave up 2 bases, with 8 bases separating them. This chain's CDR3 is CASSLAQFNTGELFF. CDR3 sequence (DNA): TGCGCCAGCAGCTTGGCGCAGTTCAACACCGGGGAGCTGTTTTTT.

This clonotype was detected ten times or more. J is TRBJ2-7 and V is TRBV5-1; 11 bases align to TRBD1. The end of the DNA is better explained by TRBJ2-5, so the J call may be wrong. Germline V gives CDR1 SGHRS, CDR2 YFSETQ. The CDR3 totals 12 residues. The CDR3 here is CASSGTGGTQYF. The CDR3 DNA reads TGCGCCAGCAGCGGGACAGGGGGGACCCAGTACTTC.